This T cell receptor beta chain was recovered during a study of cytomegalovirus exposure and HLA in healthy donors. After removal of 7 bases from V and 5 bases from J, the junction contained 8 bases not matched to a gene. This CDR3 contains 13 residues. Per germline, CDR1 SNHLY and CDR2 FYNNEI. Use of 60 Vbeta and 13 Jbeta primers characterized the PCR. The assay was immunoSEQ multiplex PCR, and TCRdb's table has in-frame clones only and misses some. The table shows 170,000 or so clones, with around 84% occurring only once. The sample holds one count of this clone. Those who donated were healthy bone marrow donors.

The sequencing input was PBMCs. The sequence was obtained from a man younger than 35 in good health and CMV-seronegative. This chain connects TRBV2 to TRBJ2-7; 7 bases match TRBD1. The CDR3 region has the DNA TGTGCCAGCAACCACAGGGGCCCGGACGAGCAGTACTTC. Its protein is CASNHRGPDEQYF.